Here is one T cell receptor beta chain with its context. Measured with immunoSEQ multiplex PCR; TCRdb has only the in-frame clones, and not every one. The sample consists of about 100,000 clones, roughly 83% of them appearing once. The data derive from a study of glioma-infiltrating T cells after dendritic cell vaccination. This CDR3 is 15 amino acids long. Deletions cut 3 bases from V and 3 bases from J, with 14 bases between. Germline loops: CDR1 MNHEY, CDR2 SVGAGI. V and J are TRBV6-5 and TRBJ1-1, with D tentatively TRBD1 (6 bases). The TCR originated in a human donor with glioblastoma. The starting material was blood, obtained before dendritic cell vaccination. CDR3: CASSYSSSGDTEAFF. The CDR3 bases are TGTGCCAGCAGTTATTCATCTTCAGGGGACACTGAAGCTTTCTTT.